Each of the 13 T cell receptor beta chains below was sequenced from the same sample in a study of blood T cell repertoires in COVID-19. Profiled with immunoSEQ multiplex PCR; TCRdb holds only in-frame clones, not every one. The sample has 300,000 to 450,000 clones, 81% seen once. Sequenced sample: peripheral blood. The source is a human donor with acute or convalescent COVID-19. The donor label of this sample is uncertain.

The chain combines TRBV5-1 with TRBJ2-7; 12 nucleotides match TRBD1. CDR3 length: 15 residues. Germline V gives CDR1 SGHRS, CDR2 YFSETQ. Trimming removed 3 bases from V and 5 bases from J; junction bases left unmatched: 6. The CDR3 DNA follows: TGCGCCAGCAGCTCGGGACAGGGGGCAGTAAACGAGCAGTACTTC. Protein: CASSSGQGAVNEQYF.

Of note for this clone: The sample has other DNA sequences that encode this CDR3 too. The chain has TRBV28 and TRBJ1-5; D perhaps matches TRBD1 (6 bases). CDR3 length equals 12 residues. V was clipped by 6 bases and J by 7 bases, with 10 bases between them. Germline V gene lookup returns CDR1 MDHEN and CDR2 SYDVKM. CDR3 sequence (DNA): TGTGCCAGCAGACAGGGATCGCAGCCCCAGCATTTT. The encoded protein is CASRQGSQPQHF.

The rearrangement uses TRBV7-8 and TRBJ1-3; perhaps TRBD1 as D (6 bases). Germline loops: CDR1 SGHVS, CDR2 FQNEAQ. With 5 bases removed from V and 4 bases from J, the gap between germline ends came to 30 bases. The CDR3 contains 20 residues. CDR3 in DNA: TGTGCCAGCAGCCTACTTAGCATATATGGGGGGGGCAGATTCGGAAACACCATATATTTT. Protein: CASSLLSIYGGGRFGNTIYF.

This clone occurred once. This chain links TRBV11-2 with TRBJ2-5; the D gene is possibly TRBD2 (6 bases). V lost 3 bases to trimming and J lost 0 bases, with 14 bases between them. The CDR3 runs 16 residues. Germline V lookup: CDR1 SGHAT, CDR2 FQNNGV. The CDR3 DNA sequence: TGTGCCAGCAGCTTCGTCTCAGGGACTTACCAAGAGACCCAGTACTTC. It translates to CASSFVSGTYQETQYF.

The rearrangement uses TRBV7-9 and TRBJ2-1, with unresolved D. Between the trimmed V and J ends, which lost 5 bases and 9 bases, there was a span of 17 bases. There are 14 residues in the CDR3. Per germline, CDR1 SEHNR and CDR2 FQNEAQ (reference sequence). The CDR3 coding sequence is TGTGCCAGCAGCACTGTGCGAGGCCTCGGTGAGCAGTTCTTC. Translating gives CASSTVRGLGEQFF.

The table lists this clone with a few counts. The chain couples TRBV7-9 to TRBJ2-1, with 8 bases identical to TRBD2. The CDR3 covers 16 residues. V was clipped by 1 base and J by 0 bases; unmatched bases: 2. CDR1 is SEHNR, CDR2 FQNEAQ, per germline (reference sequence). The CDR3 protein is CASSLGTSGSYNEQFF. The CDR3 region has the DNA TGTGCCAGCAGCTTAGGCACTAGCGGCTCCTACAATGAGCAGTTCTTC. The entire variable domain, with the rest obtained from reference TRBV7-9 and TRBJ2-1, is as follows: DTGVSQNPRHKITKRGQNVTFRCDPISEHNRLYWYRQTLGQGPEFLTYFQNEAQLEKSRLLSDRFSAERPKGSFSTLEIQRTEQGDSAMYLCASSLGTSGSYNEQFFGPGTRLTVL.

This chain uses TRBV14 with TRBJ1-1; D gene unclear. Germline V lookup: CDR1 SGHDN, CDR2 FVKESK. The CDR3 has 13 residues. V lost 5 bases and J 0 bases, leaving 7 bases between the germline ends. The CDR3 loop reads CASSTQMNTEAFF. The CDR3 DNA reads TGTGCCAGCAGCACTCAAATGAACACTGAAGCTTTCTTT.

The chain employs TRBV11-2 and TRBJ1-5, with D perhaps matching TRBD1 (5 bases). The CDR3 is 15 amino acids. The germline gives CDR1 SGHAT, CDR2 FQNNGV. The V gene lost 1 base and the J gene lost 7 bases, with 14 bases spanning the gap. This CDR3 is CASSLGPGMGQPQHF. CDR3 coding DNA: TGTGCCAGCAGCTTAGGGCCAGGGATGGGGCAGCCCCAGCATTTT.

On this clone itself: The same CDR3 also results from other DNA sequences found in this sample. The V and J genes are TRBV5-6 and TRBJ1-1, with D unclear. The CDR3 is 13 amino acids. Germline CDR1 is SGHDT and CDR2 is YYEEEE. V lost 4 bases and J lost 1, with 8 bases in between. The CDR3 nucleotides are TGTGCCAGCAGCGGTGGCAGGAACACTGAAGCTTTCTTT. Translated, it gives CASSGGRNTEAFF.

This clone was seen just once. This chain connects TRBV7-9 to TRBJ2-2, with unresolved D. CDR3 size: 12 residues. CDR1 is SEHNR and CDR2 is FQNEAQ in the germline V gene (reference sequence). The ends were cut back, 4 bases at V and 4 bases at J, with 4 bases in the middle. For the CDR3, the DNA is TGTGCCAGCAGCTATAGCACCGGGGAGCTGTTTTTT. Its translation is CASSYSTGELFF. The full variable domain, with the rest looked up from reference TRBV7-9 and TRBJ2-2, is DTGVSQNPRHKITKRGQNVTFRCDPISEHNRLYWYRQTLGQGPEFLTYFQNEAQLEKSRLLSDRFSAERPKGSFSTLEIQRTEQGDSAMYLCASSYSTGELFFGEGSRLTVL.

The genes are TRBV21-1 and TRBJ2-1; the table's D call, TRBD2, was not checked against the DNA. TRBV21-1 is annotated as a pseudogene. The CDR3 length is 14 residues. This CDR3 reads CASSNLSGGSLQFF. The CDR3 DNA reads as TGTGCCAGCAGCAATCTGAGCGGGGGATCCCTCCAGTTCTTC.

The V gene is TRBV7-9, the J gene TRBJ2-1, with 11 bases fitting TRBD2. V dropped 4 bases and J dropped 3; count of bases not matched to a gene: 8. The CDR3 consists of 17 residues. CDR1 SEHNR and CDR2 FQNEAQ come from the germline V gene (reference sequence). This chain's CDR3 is CASSSGTLAGGYNEQFF. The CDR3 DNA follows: TGTGCCAGCAGCTCCGGAACTCTAGCGGGAGGCTACAATGAGCAGTTCTTC.

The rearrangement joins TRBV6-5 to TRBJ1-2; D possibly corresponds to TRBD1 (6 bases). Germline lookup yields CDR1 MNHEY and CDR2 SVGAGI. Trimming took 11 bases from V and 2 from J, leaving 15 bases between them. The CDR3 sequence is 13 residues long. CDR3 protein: CAARGFLNYGYTF. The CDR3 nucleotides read TGTGCCGCCAGGGGTTTCCTGAACTATGGCTACACCTTC.